The 13 T cell receptor beta chains below were found in one sample sequenced in a study of blood T cell repertoires in COVID-19. The assay was immunoSEQ multiplex PCR, and TCRdb's table has in-frame clones only and misses some. The sample shows roughly 230,000 clones, roughly 90% of them seen only once. The sequencing input was peripheral blood. All receptors derive from a man aged 70-80 years with acute or convalescent COVID-19.

V usage is TRBV3-1 (or the pseudogene TRBV3-2) and J usage is TRBJ2-7, with 11 bases that match TRBD2. The V gene end was trimmed by 5 bases and the J gene end by 6 bases; junction bases not matched to a gene: 9. The CDR3 contains 15 residues. CDR1 is LGHDT and CDR2 is YNNKEL in the germline V gene (reference sequence). CDR3 bases: TGTGCCAGCAGCACCGCTAGCGGGAGGTCCGGCGAGCAGTACTTC. Translation gives CASSTASGRSGEQYF.

Here the CDR3 reads CASSVGTGGAYGYTF. The CDR3 region has the DNA TGTGCCAGCAGCGTAGGGACAGGGGGCGCCTATGGCTACACCTTC. The rearrangement uses TRBV7-6 and TRBJ1-2, with 12 bases matching TRBD1. CDR1 is SGHVS and CDR2 is FNYEAQ in the germline V gene. V was pared by 5 bases and J by 4 bases, with 5 bases of the junction left unmatched. The CDR3 extends over 15 amino acids.

V is TRBV7-2 and J is TRBJ2-3, with no clear D. CDR1 is SGHTA, CDR2 FQGNSA, per germline. V gave up 1 base and J gave up 7 bases, with 6 bases separating them. This CDR3 is built from 12 residues. The CDR3 reads CASSLDTNTQYF. CDR3 bases: TGTGCCAGCAGCTTAGACACCAATACGCAGTATTTT. Complete variable domain (other parts from reference TRBV7-2 and TRBJ2-3): GAGVSQSPSNKVTEKGKDVELRCDPISGHTALYWYRQSLGQGLEFLIYFQGNSAPDKSGLPSDRFSAERTGGSVSTLTIQRTQQEDSAVYLCASSLDTNTQYFGPGTRLTVL.

This clone came up many times. The chain is built from TRBV7-2 and TRBJ2-7, with 8 bases that match TRBD1. The CDR3 length is 15 residues. Germline V lookup: CDR1 SGHTA, CDR2 FQGNSA. J gave up 6 bases and V 3 bases, and 10 bases lay outside the gene matches. The CDR3 loop is CASSFVSGTGSEQYF. CDR3 in DNA: TGTGCCAGCAGCTTTGTCTCCGGGACAGGCTCCGAGCAGTACTTC.

This clone was seen only a few times. The chain recombines TRBV5-5 with TRBJ1-5; 7 positions match TRBD1. V was pared by 5 bases and J by 5 bases, with 10 bases of the junction left unmatched. CDR1 and CDR2 (germline): SGHKS, YYEKEE (reference sequence). CDR3 length equals 15 residues. In nucleotides, the CDR3 is TGTGCCAGCAGGAAAGGGGGGCAGGGGGATCAGCCCCAGCATTTT. Its translation: CASRKGGQGDQPQHF.

V and J are TRBV6-6 and TRBJ1-1, with D tentatively TRBD1 (5 bases). CDR3 length equals 15 residues. In germline, CDR1 is MNHNY, CDR2 SVGAGI (reference sequence). Trimming cost V 9 bases and J 4 bases, with 21 bases left between them. This chain's CDR3 is CASSRAGGKGTEAFF. In nucleotides, the CDR3 is TGTGCCAGTTCCCGGGCGGGGGGAAAGGGCACTGAAGCTTTCTTT.

V and J are TRBV5-1 and TRBJ1-2, with TRBD1 matching over 11 bases. This CDR3 spans 14 amino acids. Germline V gene lookup returns CDR1 SGHRS and CDR2 YFSETQ. Trimming cost V 4 bases and J 7 bases; bases outside gene matches: 6. CDR3: CASSNGQGAFGYTF. The CDR3, as DNA: TGCGCCAGCAGCAACGGACAGGGGGCTTTTGGCTACACCTTC.

The rearrangement uses TRBV11-2 and TRBJ2-7; no clear D. The CDR3 has 13 residues. Looked up from germline, CDR1 is SGHAT and CDR2 is FQNNGV. The ends were cut back, 5 bases at V and 6 bases at J, with 14 bases in the middle. CDR3 bases: TGTGCCAGCAGCGGTCTAGGCAGATTCGAGCAGTACTTC. Its translation: CASSGLGRFEQYF.

V usage is TRBV29-1 and J usage is TRBJ2-7; D uncertain. This CDR3 contains 12 residues. Trimming removed 7 bases at V and 3 bases at J, with 13 bases between. The germline CDR1 and CDR2 sequences are SQVTM and ANQGSEA. The CDR3 spells CSADDTNYEQYF. In DNA form, the CDR3 reads TGCAGCGCCGACGACACCAACTACGAGCAGTACTTC.

The V and J genes are TRBV6-1 and TRBJ2-1, with 8 bases lining up with TRBD1. V dropped 5 bases and J dropped 5; count of bases not matched to a gene: 2. The CDR3 extends over 13 amino acids. CDR1 and CDR2 (germline): MNHNS, SASEGT. For the CDR3, the DNA is TGTGCCAGCAGTACGGACAGGGACAATGAGCAGTTCTTC. Protein product: CASSTDRDNEQFF.

V usage is TRBV14 and J usage is TRBJ2-2; 10 positions match TRBD1. From germline, CDR1 is SGHDN and CDR2 FVKESK. The CDR3 spans 15 residues. The V segment lost 4 bases and the J segment 4 bases; nucleotides outside the gene matches: 3. The CDR3: CASSPGQGSTGELFF. The CDR3 coding sequence is TGTGCCAGCAGCCCGGGACAGGGGAGCACCGGGGAGCTGTTTTTT.

The chain uses TRBV10-3 and TRBJ1-2, with a tentative D call TRBD1 (6 bases). This CDR3 region has 13 residues. Trimming left V 5 bases short and J 6 bases short, with 13 bases between. Germline loops: CDR1 ENHRY, CDR2 SYGVKD. The CDR3 DNA is TGTGCCATCAGTATGGAACAGGGAAATGGCTACACCTTC. Translating it yields CAISMEQGNGYTF.

The chain employs TRBV19 and TRBJ1-1; TRBD1 aligns across 7 bases. V gave up 1 base and J gave up 6 bases; unmatched junction bases: 11. In germline, CDR1 is LNHDA, CDR2 SQIVND (reference sequence). CDR3 length equals 16 residues. In DNA form, the CDR3 reads TGTGCCAGTAGTATAGTCTCCACGACAGGGAGCCCTGAAGCTTTCTTT. The encoded protein is CASSIVSTTGSPEAFF.